The next 13 T cell receptor beta chains were all read from a single sample in a study of CD8 T cells in ankylosing spondylitis. No cognate antigen is known for these TCRs. TCRdb reprocessed the 5' RACE reads with MiXCR, giving one entry per CDR3 protein. The data show roughly 400,000 distinct CDR3 sequences, with around 24% seen just once and about a sixth held by the top ten. Study-wide points: A motif in TCR beta, a set of about 8 highly homologous variants, appeared characteristic of ankylosing spondylitis blood.

The material sequenced was blood, either unsorted or a sorted T cell fraction (not recorded which). These receptor sequences come from a male donor with ankylosing spondylitis.

The chain joins TRBV11-3 to TRBJ2-3; D is perhaps TRBD2 (6 bases). Germline V lookup: CDR1 SGHNT, CDR2 YENEEA. V was shortened by 1 base and J by 5 bases, with 13 bases between the two germline ends. This CDR3 has 15 residues. This CDR3 reads CASSLGASVEDTQYF. DNA of the CDR3: TGTGCCAGCAGCTTAGGGGCTAGCGTCGAAGATACGCAGTATTTT.

The chain combines TRBV20-1 with TRBJ2-2; 7 bases are shared with TRBD1. The CDR3 sequence is 15 residues long. Germline CDR1 and CDR2: DFQATT and SNEGSKA (reference sequence). The V gene end was trimmed by 3 bases and the J gene end by 2 bases; junction bases not matched to a gene: 6. CDR3 sequence: CSARPGQTNTGELFF. The CDR3 nucleotides read TGCAGTGCTAGGCCGGGACAGACAAACACCGGGGAGCTGTTTTTT.

The chain has TRBV6-1 and TRBJ2-5, with D maybe TRBD2 (6 bases). V lost 6 bases to trimming and J lost 7 bases, with 15 bases between them. CDR1 MNHNS and CDR2 SASEGT come from the germline V gene. The CDR3 runs 13 residues. The CDR3 sequence is CASRPVVSGTQYF. CDR3 DNA: TGTGCCAGCAGACCCGTTGTTAGCGGGACCCAGTACTTC.

V and J are TRBV30 and TRBJ2-2; D not certain. CDR1 is GTSNPN and CDR2 is SVGIG in the germline V gene (reference sequence). V lost 0 bases to trimming and J lost 5 bases, with 13 bases between them. The CDR3 has 15 residues. The CDR3 protein is CAWSVTVTITGELFF. The CDR3 coding sequence is TGTGCCTGGAGTGTAACAGTTACCATTACCGGGGAGCTGTTTTTT. Full variable domain (outside the CDR3, taken from reference TRBV30 and TRBJ2-2): SQTIHQWPATLVQPVGSPLSLECTVEGTSNPNLYWYRQAAGRGLQLLFYSVGIGQISSEVPQNLSASRPQDRQFILSSKKLLLSDSGFYLCAWSVTVTITGELFFGEGSRLTVL.

This clonotype was observed a few times. V and J are TRBV2 and TRBJ2-6; no clear D gene. This CDR3 is 12 amino acids long. Germline CDR1 SNHLY, CDR2 FYNNEI. With 9 bases removed from V and 6 bases from J, the gap between germline ends came to 9 bases. The CDR3 region is CASTASANVLTF. The CDR3 DNA is TGTGCCAGTACAGCTTCGGCCAACGTCCTGACTTTC.

Many counts were recorded for this clonotype. This chain joins TRBV7-8 and TRBJ2-7, with 7 bases matching TRBD1. In germline, CDR1 is SGHVS, CDR2 FQNEAQ. CDR3 length equals 14 residues. V shed 6 bases, J shed 2 bases, and the junction held 7 bases outside the gene matches. The CDR3 DNA follows: TGTGCCAGCAGACCGGGACAGTATACCTACGAGCAGTACTTC. Translating gives CASRPGQYTYEQYF.

This clonotype was seen more than once but under ten times. The V call is TRBV12-3 or TRBV12-4, the J call TRBJ1-3; D uncertain. The CDR3 spans 14 residues. V gave up 6 bases and J gave up 4 bases, with 13 bases separating them. The CDR3 bases are TGTGCCAGCAGCACCTCGGGCTCGGGAAACACCATATATTTT. It encodes CASSTSGSGNTIYF.

This clonotype was detected ten times or more. The chain has TRBV7-2 and TRBJ2-7; D uncertain. Germline CDR1 and CDR2: SGHTA and FQGNSA. Trimming left V 2 bases short and J 4 bases short, with 3 bases between. The CDR3 consists of 11 residues. CDR3 sequence: CASSLFYEQYF. CDR3 coding DNA: TGTGCCAGCAGCTTATTTTACGAGCAGTACTTC.

The table lists this clonotype with many counts. This chain links TRBV7-8 with TRBJ2-2; the D gene is possibly TRBD2 (5 bases). CDR1 SGHVS and CDR2 FQNEAQ come from the germline V gene. V was trimmed by 7 bases and J by 0 bases, leaving 12 bases between them. The CDR3 runs to 15 residues. CDR3 region: CASTKLVSNTGELFF. The CDR3 coding sequence is TGTGCCAGCACGAAACTAGTATCGAACACCGGGGAGCTGTTTTTT.

The V call is TRBV6-5, the J call TRBJ2-7; D is perhaps TRBD1 (6 bases). V shed 4 bases and J shed 2 bases, with 15 bases lying between them. The length of the CDR3 is 15 residues. CDR1 is MNHEY, CDR2 SVGAGI, per germline. The CDR3 spells CASSLNNRATYEQYF. CDR3 DNA: TGTGCCAGCAGTTTAAACAACAGGGCTACCTACGAGCAGTACTTC.

The table lists this clonotype with a few counts. The V call is TRBV12-3 or TRBV12-4, the J call TRBJ1-1; TRBD1 matches 8 bases. Trimming removed 6 bases from V and 7 bases from J; junction bases left unmatched: 4. CDR3 size: 12 residues. CDR3 sequence: CASRRGTGEAFF. Written as DNA, the CDR3 is TGTGCCAGCAGACGGGGGACAGGTGAAGCTTTCTTT.

The gene calls are TRBV10-3 and TRBJ2-2; perhaps TRBD1 as D (6 bases). The V end lost 3 bases, the J end lost 1 base, and 9 bases lay between the germline ends. Germline loops: CDR1 ENHRY, CDR2 SYGVKD. The length of the CDR3 is 15 residues. The CDR3 protein is CAISDRGRNTGELFF. CDR3 in DNA: TGTGCCATCAGTGACAGGGGCCGGAACACCGGGGAGCTGTTTTTT.

V and J are TRBV9 and TRBJ2-3; TRBD2 agrees at 7 bases. The CDR3 spans 15 residues. The germline gives CDR1 SGDLS, CDR2 YYNGEE. Losses at the gene ends were 0 bases for V and 6 bases for J; bases not matched to a gene: 7. The CDR3 DNA reads TGTGCCAGCAGCGTAGAGGTCGGGAGGCCTGATACGCAGTATTTT. It translates to CASSVEVGRPDTQYF.